Listed here are 28 T cell receptor beta chains from one sample, sequenced in a study of tissue T cells after allogeneic stem cell transplantation. Time point: mouse harvest day 7 after allogeneic transplant. The graft held 10^6 splenic CD5+ T cells and 10^7 T-cell-depleted bone marrow cells. The assay was immunoSEQ multiplex PCR, and TCRdb's table has in-frame clones only and misses some. This sample has about 8,700 clones, with 44% found just once. The sample consisted of skin. The receptors were sampled from a female BALB/c mouse given C57BL/6 T cells with graft-versus-host disease after an allogeneic hematopoietic cell transplant.

Notes on this clone: Mouse names are used for the genes. The CDR3 extends 1 residue past the end of the read, so its final part is completed from the germline J gene. The chain is built from TRBV12-1 and TRBJ2-3, with TRBD2 matching 9 bases. Germline V gene lookup returns CDR1 SGHSN and CDR2 HYEKVE. The CDR3 consists of 14 residues. Trimming removed 4 bases from V and 8 bases from J; junction bases left unmatched: 9. The CDR3 DNA, read in part, is TGTGCCAGCTCCTCCGGGACTGGGAGGAGAACGCTGTAT. This codes for CASSSGTGRRTLY. The entire CDR3 protein reads CASSSGTGRRTLYF.

This clone turned up a few times. Here the gene names and germline are mouse. The read terminates 1 residue ahead of where the CDR3 ends, so the germline J gene completes it. This chain uses TRBV31 with TRBJ2-7; D is unresolved. CDR3 length: 16 amino acids. From germline, CDR1 is GKSSPN and CDR2 SITVG. The V end was cut by 0 bases, the J end by 0 bases, with 15 bases between. Partial CDR3 DNA: TGTGCCTGGAGTCTAGCGCGGCTAAGGAGCTCCTATGAACAGTAC. It codes for CAWSLARLRSSYEQY. The whole CDR3 sequence is CAWSLARLRSSYEQYF.

Of note for this clone: Mouse germline and gene names are used. The read is 1 residue too short to cover the CDR3 end, so that end is filled in from the germline J gene. The V and J genes are TRBV13-2 and TRBJ2-1, with TRBD2 as a possible D gene (6 bases). This CDR3 spans 14 amino acids. Germline CDR1 NNHNN, CDR2 SYGAGS (reference sequence). Trimming removed 2 bases from V and 3 bases from J, with 9 bases in between. Here the CDR3 reads CASGDWGLYAEQFF. The CDR3 DNA, read in part, is TGTGCCAGCGGTGACTGGGGCCTCTATGCTGAGCAGTTC.

This clone was seen once. Gene names follow the mouse nomenclature. The read gets to within 1 residue of the CDR3 end, and the germline J gene fills in the rest. V is TRBV2 and J is TRBJ1-1, with D possibly TRBD1 on 5 matching bases. Germline CDR1 LGHNA, CDR2 YSYQKL. V was trimmed by 0 bases and J by 1 base, leaving 6 bases between them. This CDR3 has 14 amino acids. The DNA read from the CDR3 is TGTGCCAGCAGCCAAGAAGGGGTAAACACAGAAGTCTTC. Encoded protein: CASSQEGVNTEVF. The entire CDR3 protein reads CASSQEGVNTEVFF.

This clone was observed once. Germline and genes: mouse. The CDR3 end is not reached by the read, which stops 1 residue before it; the germline J gene fills it in. The rearrangement uses TRBV3 and TRBJ2-7, with 8 bases fitting TRBD2. The CDR3 covers 14 residues. Germline V lookup: CDR1 SNHLY, CDR2 FYNGKV (reference sequence). The junction had 5 bases not matched to a gene; V was cut back by 0 bases and J by 7 bases. The sequenced CDR3 bases are TGTGCCAGCAGCTTAGCGGGACTGGCCCTGGAACAGTAC. Translation gives CASSLAGLALEQY. In full, the CDR3 is CASSLAGLALEQYF.

About this clone itself: Any gene name here is a mouse gene name. The DNA ends 1 residue before the CDR3 does, and the rest of the CDR3 is filled in from the germline J gene. The rearrangement links TRBV5 to TRBJ2-3, with TRBD2 identical over 7 bases. Germline V gene sequence: CDR1 LGHNA, CDR2 YNLKQL (reference sequence). The CDR3 covers 16 residues. With V trimmed by 4 bases and J by 0 bases, 7 bases remained unmatched. CDR3 in amino acids: CASSPLGGGSAETLYF. CDR3 bases read: TGTGCCAGCAGCCCCCTCGGTGGGGGGAGTGCAGAAACGCTGTAT.

The sample holds a few counts of this clone. The listed genes are named as in mouse. The read ends 1 residue before the CDR3 terminus; that terminus is restored from the germline J gene. V usage is TRBV3 and J usage is TRBJ2-7; 10 bases line up with TRBD2. Per the germline V gene, CDR1 is SNHLY and CDR2 is FYNGKV (reference sequence). This CDR3 has 14 residues. The junction had 5 bases not matched to a gene; V was cut back by 5 bases and J by 4 bases. Partial CDR3 DNA: TGTGCCAGCAGCCGCACTGGGGGGGGGTATGAACAGTAC. This codes for CASSRTGGGYEQY. The whole CDR3 reads CASSRTGGGYEQYF.

This clone was seen a single time. The genes are named according to mouse. The read terminates 1 residue before the CDR3 end, so the remaining end is supplied by the germline J gene. The gene calls are TRBV3 and TRBJ1-4; D is perhaps TRBD1 (6 bases). Germline CDR1 SNHLY, CDR2 FYNGKV (reference sequence). V lost 1 base to trimming and J lost 4 bases, with 10 bases between them. There are 15 residues in the CDR3. This CDR3 is CASSLGGGSNERLFF. CDR3 DNA, as far as it was read: TGTGCCAGCAGCTTAGGAGGGGGGAGCAACGAAAGATTATTT. Supplemented by reference TRBV3 and TRBJ1-4, the full variable domain reads GPKVLQIPSHQIIDMGQMVTLNCDPVSNHLYFYWYKQILGQQMEFLVNFYNGKVMEKSKLFKDQFSVERPDGSYFTLKIQPTALEDSAVYFCASSLGGGSNERLFFGHGTKLSVL.

On this clone itself: The germline and genes are mouse ones. Coverage ceases 1 residue before the CDR3 finishes, and the germline J gene fills in the end. The chain joins TRBV19 to TRBJ2-7; D remains ambiguous. Germline CDR1 FNHDT, CDR2 SITEND (reference sequence). The CDR3 runs 11 residues. V was cut by 5 bases and J by 4 bases, with 7 bases left in between. CDR3 loop: CASRGGYEQYF. The CDR3 DNA, read in part, is TGTGCCAGCAGAGGCGGGTATGAACAGTAC.

This clone occurred a few times. Gene names and germline refer to mouse. The read gets to within 1 residue of the CDR3 end, and the germline J gene fills in the rest. The V call is TRBV26, the J call TRBJ2-3; D not resolved. V shed 2 bases and J shed 0 bases, with 6 bases lying between them. Germline V gene data show CDR1 as KGHPV and CDR2 as FQNQEV (reference sequence). This CDR3 has 14 amino acids. The part of the CDR3 DNA that was read is TGTGCCAGCAGTCTGGGGCCTAGTGCAGAAACGCTGTAT. Its translation is CASSLGPSAETLY. The entire CDR3 protein reads CASSLGPSAETLYF.

Sample share makes this clone medium-sized. Gene names refer to mouse genes. The read ends 1 residue shy of where the CDR3 ends; the end is completed using the germline J gene. This chain links TRBV15 with TRBJ2-1; TRBD2 aligns across 11 bases. Trimming at V came to 6 bases and at J to 1 base, leaving 2 bases not matched to a gene. This CDR3 spans 15 amino acids. Looked up from germline, CDR1 is SGHND and CDR2 is FRSKSL. Incomplete CDR3 DNA: TGTGCCAGCAGCCGGGACTGGGGGAACTATGCTGAGCAGTTC. Protein sequence: CASSRDWGNYAEQF. The complete CDR3 protein is CASSRDWGNYAEQFF.

In the case of this clone: Germline and genes here are mouse. The CDR3 goes on 1 residue after the read ends, and that part is filled in from the germline J gene. The V call is TRBV2, the J call TRBJ2-4, with D maybe TRBD2 (5 bases). The CDR3 is made up of 13 amino acids. V was clipped by 4 bases and J by 0 bases, with 5 bases between them. Looked up from germline, CDR1 is LGHNA and CDR2 is YSYQKL. The CDR3 loop is CASSPGSQNTLYF. The sequenced part of the CDR3 DNA is TGTGCCAGCAGCCCTGGGAGTCAAAACACCTTGTAC.

Comments on this clone: Mouse names are used for the genes. The DNA ends 1 residue before the CDR3 does, and the rest of the CDR3 is filled in from the germline J gene. The chain employs TRBV13-1 and TRBJ2-7, with a tentative D call TRBD1 (6 bases). Germline V gene data show CDR1 as NSHNY and CDR2 as SYGAGN. The CDR3 is 13 residues long. V gave up 5 bases and J gave up 1 base, with 10 bases separating them. Here the CDR3 reads CASSSGQSYEQYF. CDR3 bases read: TGTGCCAGCAGCTCGGGACAATCCTATGAACAGTAC.

There are a few counts of this clone. Genes and germline come from the mouse. Sequencing ends 1 residue short of the CDR3 end; the germline J gene provides the rest. The chain couples TRBV15 to TRBJ2-4; tentatively, D is TRBD1 or TRBD2 (5 bases each). Trimming took off 5 bases at V and 0 bases at J, with 6 bases between the two ends. The germline CDR1 and CDR2 sequences are SGHND and FRSKSL. This CDR3 spans 13 amino acids. This chain's CDR3 is CASSGDSQNTLYF. CDR3 DNA (partial): TGTGCCAGCAGTGGGGACAGTCAAAACACCTTGTAC.

The count of this clone is one. Gene names denote mouse genes. The sequence runs out 1 residue before the end of the CDR3; the remainder is reconstructed from the germline J gene. This chain uses TRBV1 with TRBJ1-6, with TRBD1 identical over 9 bases. TRBJ1-6 is an ORF; its function is uncertain. The CDR3 is 15 amino acids. From germline, CDR1 is NSQYPW and CDR2 LRSPGD (reference sequence). J was trimmed by 4 bases and V by 6 bases; bases with no gene match: 4. CDR3 bases read: TGCACCTGCAGCCCCGGGACAGGGTATAATTCGCCCCTCTAC. Protein sequence: CTCSPGTGYNSPLY. The whole CDR3 sequence reads CTCSPGTGYNSPLYF.

About this clone itself: Each gene name is a mouse one. The read halts 1 residue ahead of the CDR3 end, with the missing end drawn from the germline J gene. The V call is TRBV12-2, the J call TRBJ1-2; no reliable D call. This CDR3 has 13 amino acids. V lost 2 bases, J lost 2 bases, and 8 bases lay in between. CDR1 is SGHLS and CDR2 is HYDKME in the germline V gene. CDR3: CASSHVPNSDYTF. The sequenced part of the CDR3 DNA is TGTGCCAGCTCTCACGTCCCTAACTCCGACTACACC.

Notes on this clone: Gene labels here are mouse ones. The CDR3 end is not reached by the read, which stops 1 residue before it; the germline J gene fills it in. This chain connects TRBV12-2 to TRBJ2-5; 12 bases line up with TRBD2. The V gene end was trimmed by 4 bases and the J gene end by 3 bases; junction bases not matched to a gene: 7. CDR1 is SGHLS and CDR2 is HYDKME in the germline V gene. The CDR3 spans 16 residues. The CDR3 bases that were read are TGTGCCAGCTCCCTGGGACTGGGGGGTGGGCAAGACACCCAGTAC. It is translated as CASSLGLGGGQDTQY. The entire CDR3 protein is CASSLGLGGGQDTQYF.

Regarding this clone: Gene names refer to mouse genes. The read stops 1 residue short of the end of the CDR3; the missing end is completed from the germline J gene. V usage is TRBV26 and J usage is TRBJ2-7, with 9 positions matching TRBD1. The CDR3 length is 14 residues. Trimming at V came to 4 bases and at J to 7 bases, leaving 8 bases not matched to a gene. Germline lookup yields CDR1 KGHPV and CDR2 FQNQEV (reference sequence). The sequenced part of the CDR3 DNA is TGTGCCAGCAGTCCCGCGGGACAGGGCGGGGAACAGTAC. Its translation is CASSPAGQGGEQY. From start to end, the CDR3 is CASSPAGQGGEQYF.

To note about this clone: The gene names here belong to mouse. The CDR3 is cut off 1 residue early in the read; its end comes from the germline J gene. The chain uses TRBV13-1 and TRBJ1-3; maybe TRBD1 (6 bases). Per the germline V gene, CDR1 is NSHNY and CDR2 is SYGAGN. The CDR3 is made up of 14 amino acids. Deletions cut 5 bases from V and 0 bases from J, with 9 bases between. CDR3 DNA, as far as it was read: TGTGCCAGCAGGCCAGGGGATTCTGGAAATACGCTCTAT. Its translation is CASRPGDSGNTLY. The full-length CDR3 reads as CASRPGDSGNTLYF.

By sample share, this clone is medium-sized. Mouse gene names and germline throughout. Read data end 1 residue before the CDR3 end; the end is taken from the germline J gene. The V gene is TRBV16, the J gene TRBJ2-7; 10 bases match TRBD1. V was pared by 3 bases and J by 6 bases, with 2 bases of the junction left unmatched. From germline, CDR1 is SGHSA and CDR2 FRNQAP. CDR3 length equals 13 residues. The CDR3 DNA, read in part, is TGTGCAAGCAGCTTGACAGGGGGCGCTGAACAGTAC. It yields the protein CASSLTGGAEQY. The entire CDR3 protein reads CASSLTGGAEQYF.

Worth noting for this clone: Gene names refer to mouse genes. The read gets to within 1 residue of the CDR3 end, and the germline J gene fills in the rest. J is TRBJ2-7 and V is TRBV19, with TRBD2 identical over 7 bases. Germline V gene data show CDR1 as FNHDT and CDR2 as SITEND (reference sequence). CDR3 length: 13 amino acids. V lost 6 bases and J lost 1; bases outside the gene matches: 4. The chain's CDR3 is CASNSLGSYEQYF. Incomplete CDR3 DNA: TGTGCCAGCAATTCACTGGGGTCCTATGAACAGTAC. Full variable domain (outside the CDR3, taken from reference TRBV19 and TRBJ2-7): GGIITQTPKFLIGQEGQKLTLKCQQNFNHDTMYWYRQDSGKGLRLIYYSITENDLQKGDLSEGYDASREKKSSFSLTVTSAQKNEMAVFLCASNSLGSYEQYFGPGTRLTVL.

About this clone itself: Gene names and germline match the mouse. The CDR3 extends 1 residue past the end of the read, so its final part is completed from the germline J gene. The rearrangement uses TRBV12-1 and TRBJ2-5, with a possible D match to TRBD1 (5 bases). V shed 0 bases and J shed 6 bases, with 9 bases lying between them. CDR3 length equals 13 residues. CDR1 and CDR2 from the germline V gene are SGHSN and HYEKVE. The sequenced part of the CDR3 DNA is TGTGCCAGCTCTCTCAGGGGAGTGGACACCCAGTAC. Translated, it gives CASSLRGVDTQY. The CDR3 in its entirety is CASSLRGVDTQYF.

Turning to this clone: Genes and germline are mouse. The read terminates 1 residue ahead of where the CDR3 ends, so the germline J gene completes it. This chain connects TRBV26 to TRBJ1-3; 11 bases line up with TRBD1. This CDR3 contains 15 residues. V was clipped by 3 bases and J by 7 bases; unmatched bases: 5. CDR1 and CDR2 (germline): KGHPV, FQNQEV (reference sequence). CDR3 DNA, as far as it was read: TGTGCCAGCAGTCTCCCGGGACAGGGGGGGAATACGCTCTAT. This translates into CASSLPGQGGNTLY. The full-length CDR3 reads as CASSLPGQGGNTLYF.

On this clone itself: Gene names are the mouse ones. The read terminates 1 residue ahead of where the CDR3 ends, so the germline J gene completes it. The chain couples TRBV1 to TRBJ1-6; D uncertain. TRBJ1-6 is marked as an open reading frame, function uncertain. The CDR3 extends over 14 amino acids. Germline-derived CDR1 and CDR2 are NSQYPW and LRSPGD (reference sequence). Trimming stripped 5 bases from V and 7 bases from J, with 12 bases between. CDR3 DNA (partial): TGCACCTGCAGTCCCCCTACTCGGAATTCGCCCCTCTAC. It specifies CTCSPPTRNSPLY. In full, the CDR3 is CTCSPPTRNSPLYF.

This clone has only a few counts. Gene and germline names: mouse. Coverage ceases 1 residue before the CDR3 finishes, and the germline J gene fills in the end. The rearrangement joins TRBV26 to TRBJ2-1; 7 positions match TRBD2. The junction had 3 bases not matched to a gene; V was cut back by 3 bases and J by 4 bases. There are 14 residues in the CDR3. Germline V CDR1 and CDR2: KGHPV, FQNQEV (reference sequence). The CDR3 protein is CASSLPGGYAEQFF. The covered CDR3 bases are TGTGCCAGCAGTCTCCCGGGGGGGTATGCTGAGCAGTTC.

This clone was seen a few times. Mouse germline and gene names are used. The read comes to an end 1 residue before the CDR3 does, leaving the germline J gene to fill in the end. V gene TRBV13-1 combines with J gene TRBJ1-4; 12 bases are a match to TRBD1. Trimming removed 1 base from V and 6 bases from J; junction bases left unmatched: 1. The CDR3 contains 15 residues. Germline CDR1 is NSHNY and CDR2 is SYGAGN. The chain's CDR3 is CASSDRDRGHERLFF. Partial CDR3 DNA: TGTGCCAGCAGTGATCGGGACAGGGGGCACGAAAGATTATTT.

A note on this clone: The gene names here belong to mouse. The read terminates 1 residue before the CDR3 end, so the remaining end is supplied by the germline J gene. V is TRBV26 and J is TRBJ2-5, with D unresolved. The CDR3 is 14 residues long. CDR1 is KGHPV, CDR2 FQNQEV, per germline (reference sequence). V lost 3 bases and J lost 5, with 12 bases in between. The CDR3 sequence: CASSLQPGGDTQYF. CDR3 DNA (partial): TGTGCCAGCAGTCTCCAGCCAGGAGGAGACACCCAGTAC.

Comment on this clone: Mouse gene names apply. The CDR3 end lies 1 residue beyond the end of the read and is filled in from the germline J gene. This chain connects TRBV16 to TRBJ2-2; 7 bases map to TRBD1. Germline assignment: CDR1 SGHSA and CDR2 FRNQAP. The CDR3 totals 14 residues. With 3 bases clipped from V and 2 bases from J, the junction kept 0 bases outside the gene matches. The CDR3 sequence is CASSLTGNTGQLYF. The covered CDR3 bases are TGTGCAAGCAGCTTGACAGGGAACACCGGGCAGCTCTAC.